These 21 T cell receptor beta chains came from one sample sequenced in a study of healthy donors' naive CD4 and CD8 T cells. A linear amplification protocol produced the TCR libraries from around 0.55 ug of total RNA. TCRdb independently ran MiXCR on the reads; one entry per CDR3 protein. This sample has approximately 200,000 distinct CDR3 sequences, with about 74% found just once. Input material: naive CD4+ and CD8+ T cells sorted from blood, pooled from several donors. The receptor set was obtained from a pool of human donors in good health; the sample pools cells from several healthy donors.

The V and J genes are TRBV30 and TRBJ2-7; weak D call: TRBD2 (6 bases). The CDR3 spans 14 residues. CDR1 is GTSNPN, CDR2 SVGIG, per germline (reference sequence). The V end was cut by 0 bases, the J end by 4 bases, with 13 bases between. In DNA, the CDR3 is TGTGCCTGGAGTGTAGTCGGGGGAAGTTACGAGCAGTACTTC. It translates to CAWSVVGGSYEQYF.

The V and J genes are TRBV29-1 and TRBJ1-2; maybe TRBD1 (6 bases). The germline V gene encodes CDR1 SQVTM and CDR2 ANQGSEA. The CDR3 spans 16 residues. V gave up 3 bases and J gave up 6 bases, with 23 bases separating them. The CDR3 reads CSVDGGRGSHRNGYTF. The CDR3 DNA reads as TGCAGCGTTGACGGGGGAAGGGGGAGCCATAGGAATGGCTACACCTTC.

V and J are TRBV29-1 and TRBJ1-2, with D possibly matching TRBD1 (5 bases). The ends were cut back, 2 bases at V and 3 bases at J, with 10 bases in the middle. Germline V CDR1 and CDR2: SQVTM, ANQGSEA. CDR3 size: 13 residues. The CDR3 protein is CSVEQGLDYGYTF. The CDR3 region has the DNA TGCAGCGTTGAACAGGGTTTGGACTATGGCTACACCTTC.

V and J are TRBV30 and TRBJ2-3; 10 bases line up with TRBD2. There are 15 residues in the CDR3. After removal of 2 bases from V and 4 bases from J, the junction contained 6 bases not matched to a gene. Germline V gene data show CDR1 as GTSNPN and CDR2 as SVGIG (reference sequence). CDR3 in amino acids: CAWSTSGGASDTQYF. The DNA for the CDR3 is TGTGCCTGGAGTACAAGCGGGGGGGCCTCAGATACGCAGTATTTT.

This chain links TRBV27 with TRBJ1-1, with D perhaps matching TRBD1 (5 bases). The CDR3 totals 11 residues. The V end was cut by 7 bases, the J end by 5 bases, with 8 bases between. Germline values: CDR1 MNHEY, CDR2 SMNVEV (reference sequence). The CDR3 DNA reads as TGTGCCAGCACCGAGGGGACTGAAGCTTTCTTT. As protein: CASTEGTEAFF.

This clonotype occurred a few times. The chain links TRBV6-6 to TRBJ1-1; tentatively, D is TRBD1 (5 bases). CDR3 length: 16 amino acids. Germline V gene sequence: CDR1 MNHNY, CDR2 SVGAGI (reference sequence). Trimming took 2 bases from V and 3 from J, leaving 16 bases between them. CDR3 protein: CASSYLQGDRYTEAFF. The DNA for the CDR3 is TGTGCCAGCAGTTACCTGCAAGGGGACCGATACACTGAAGCTTTCTTT.

The CDR3 DNA is TGTGCCAGCAGTTTCGAGGCAGGGACCTCCTTAACTGGGGAGCAGTACTTC. It codes for CASSFEAGTSLTGEQYF. The chain employs TRBV27 and TRBJ2-7; either TRBD1 or TRBD2 may fit D (5 bases each). The CDR3 totals 17 residues. Trimming shortened V by 3 bases and J by 7 bases, and 25 bases separated the two germline ends. Germline CDR1 MNHEY, CDR2 SMNVEV (reference sequence).

The rearrangement joins TRBV30 to TRBJ1-5; D not resolved. Germline-derived CDR1 and CDR2 are GTSNPN and SVGIG (reference sequence). V lost 2 bases and J 2 bases, leaving 4 bases between the germline ends. CDR3 length equals 12 residues. CDR3 protein: CAWSTGNQPQHF. The CDR3 DNA reads TGTGCCTGGAGTACTGGCAATCAGCCCCAGCATTTT.

The V and J genes are TRBV29-1 and TRBJ2-5; D possibly matches TRBD1 or TRBD2 (5 bases each). Germline V CDR1 and CDR2: SQVTM, ANQGSEA. This CDR3 is built from 14 residues. Trimming removed 4 bases from V and 0 bases from J, with 12 bases in between. CDR3 nucleotides: TGCAGCGTTGGGGTCGAGGGGAACCAAGAGACCCAGTACTTC. Translation gives CSVGVEGNQETQYF.

Only a few counts were recorded for this clonotype. J is TRBJ1-1 and V is TRBV27; D remains unclear. Germline V gene sequence: CDR1 MNHEY, CDR2 SMNVEV (reference sequence). This CDR3 has 13 residues. V was clipped by 2 bases and J by 4 bases, with 8 bases between them. CDR3: CASSLVSGTEAFF. In DNA, the CDR3 is TGTGCCAGCAGTTTAGTATCGGGCACTGAAGCTTTCTTT.

This clonotype was counted once. V and J are TRBV29-1 and TRBJ1-2; the match to TRBD1 covers 7 bases. Germline V lookup: CDR1 SQVTM, CDR2 ANQGSEA. The CDR3 spans 13 residues. V was pared by 4 bases and J by 8 bases, with 10 bases of the junction left unmatched. The CDR3 sequence: CSVARQGGIGYTF. The CDR3 DNA reads as TGCAGCGTTGCCCGACAGGGAGGGATCGGCTACACCTTC.

The chain couples TRBV6-5 to TRBJ1-1; D is possibly TRBD1 (5 bases). The germline gives CDR1 MNHEY, CDR2 SVGAGI. V lost 2 bases, J lost 4 bases, and 14 bases lay in between. This CDR3 contains 15 residues. CDR3 nucleotide sequence: TGTGCCAGCAGTTACGAGTCAGGGCGTCTCACTGAAGCTTTCTTT. As protein: CASSYESGRLTEAFF.

The rearrangement uses TRBV6-1 and TRBJ2-3; D is unclear. V lost 0 bases, J lost 5 bases, and 18 bases lay in between. There are 17 residues in the CDR3. Germline loops: CDR1 MNHNS, CDR2 SASEGT. CDR3 DNA sequence: TGTGCCAGCAGTGAAGCTTATGGGGTGATGAGTGAAGATACGCAGTATTTT. Translation gives CASSEAYGVMSEDTQYF.

V gene TRBV28 combines with J gene TRBJ2-7, with 8 bases identical to TRBD1. V shed 5 bases and J 2 bases; nucleotides not matched to a gene: 8. Looked up from germline, CDR1 is MDHEN and CDR2 is SYDVKM. The CDR3 is made up of 15 amino acids. CDR3 nucleotides: TGTGCCAGCAGTCTCTCAGGACAGGGTCCCTACGAGCAGTACTTC. Its protein product is CASSLSGQGPYEQYF.

This clonotype showed up just a few times. V gene TRBV15 combines with J gene TRBJ2-1, with 11 bases lining up with TRBD2. Germline CDR1 reads LNHNV; CDR2 reads YYDKDF (reference sequence). With 6 bases clipped from V and 6 bases from J, the junction kept 7 bases outside the gene matches. The CDR3 covers 15 residues. CDR3 residues: CATRIGLAGFNEQFF. For the CDR3, the DNA is TGTGCCACCAGAATAGGACTAGCGGGCTTCAATGAGCAGTTCTTC.

This clonotype was detected once. V is TRBV6-5 and J is TRBJ2-2, with unresolved D. The germline gives CDR1 MNHEY, CDR2 SVGAGI. Trimming cost V 4 bases and J 4 bases, with 7 bases left between them. The CDR3 extends over 13 amino acids. The CDR3 reads CASSFRLTGELFF. CDR3 DNA: TGTGCCAGCAGTTTTAGGCTCACCGGGGAGCTGTTTTTT.

The rearrangement uses TRBV27 and TRBJ2-7; D call uncertain. Germline CDR1 MNHEY, CDR2 SMNVEV (reference sequence). Trimming removed 2 bases at V and 3 bases at J, with 11 bases between. The CDR3 totals 14 residues. CDR3 in DNA: TGTGCCAGCAGTTTAACCGGGTTGAACTACGAGCAGTACTTC. Protein product: CASSLTGLNYEQYF.

The rearrangement uses TRBV6-4 and TRBJ1-2, with 10 bases lining up with TRBD1. The CDR3 is made up of 16 amino acids. Germline trimming cut 3 bases from V and 3 bases from J; bases unmatched to any gene: 7. Germline V gene data show CDR1 as MRHNA and CDR2 as SNTAGT. The chain's CDR3 is CASSENPGQGYYGYTF. The DNA of the CDR3 is TGTGCCAGCAGTGAGAACCCGGGACAGGGGTACTATGGCTACACCTTC.

This sequence joins TRBV19 and TRBJ2-1; 8 bases are shared with TRBD2. Germline CDR1 LNHDA, CDR2 SQIVND (reference sequence). The CDR3 runs to 16 residues. V trimming: 2 bases; J trimming: 4 bases; junction bases outside the gene matches: 7. As DNA, the CDR3 is TGTGCCAGTAGTATACGCGGGACTAGAGTGTACAATGAGCAGTTCTTC. This codes for CASSIRGTRVYNEQFF.

In this sample, this clonotype turned up a few times. The J gene is TRBJ2-7, the V gene TRBV20-1; tentatively, D is TRBD1 (6 bases). CDR1 is DFQATT and CDR2 is SNEGSKA in the germline V gene (reference sequence). Trimming shortened V by 1 base and J by 2 bases, and 12 bases separated the two germline ends. CDR3 size: 14 residues. The CDR3 DNA reads as TGCAGTGCTAGAGGAGGGGGAGAGACCTACGAGCAGTACTTC. This codes for CSARGGGETYEQYF.

The chain employs TRBV5-1 and TRBJ2-3; D is unresolved. Germline CDR1 SGHRS, CDR2 YFSETQ. The CDR3 spans 13 residues. The V end lost 0 bases, the J end lost 6 bases, and 8 bases lay between the germline ends. The CDR3 protein is CASSLVVLDTQYF. The CDR3 DNA reads as TGCGCCAGCAGCTTGGTGGTCTTGGATACGCAGTATTTT.